These 21 T cell receptor beta chains share one sample of origin, sequenced in a study of blood T cell repertoires in COVID-19. The assay was immunoSEQ multiplex PCR, and TCRdb's table has in-frame clones only and misses some. The sample lists 210,000 or so clones; approximately 90% were seen once. The specimen sequenced was peripheral blood. The source is a man aged 25 to 45 with acute or convalescent COVID-19.

This chain connects TRBV10-2 to TRBJ2-2; 13 bases agree with TRBD2. The germline gives CDR1 WSHSY, CDR2 SAAADI. There are 18 residues in the CDR3. J gave up 6 bases and V 8 bases, and 15 bases lay outside the gene matches. The DNA for the CDR3 is TGCGCCAGCTTGGGCGGGACTAGCGGGGTAACTACCGCCGGGGAGCTGTTTTTT. Its translation: CASLGGTSGVTTAGELFF.

This chain joins TRBV12-5 and TRBJ1-2, with D perhaps TRBD1 (6 bases). Per germline, CDR1 LGHNT and CDR2 FRNRAP. This CDR3 contains 17 residues. Deletions cut 0 bases from V and 3 bases from J, with 17 bases between. The CDR3 is CASGLVLQGSSYYGYTF. The DNA of the CDR3 is TGTGCTAGTGGTTTGGTACTACAGGGATCCTCCTACTATGGCTACACCTTC. Filled out from reference TRBV12-5 and TRBJ1-2, the complete variable domain reads DARVTQTPRHKVTEMGQEVTMRCQPILGHNTVFWYRQTMMQGLELLAYFRNRAPLDDSGMPKDRFSAEMPDATLATLKIQPSEPRDSAVYFCASGLVLQGSSYYGYTFGSGTRLTVV.

The chain couples TRBV28 to TRBJ2-5; maybe TRBD1 (5 bases). This CDR3 has 11 amino acids. Trimming pared 6 bases from V and 9 bases from J, leaving 11 bases between. The V gene's germline CDR1 is MDHEN and CDR2 SYDVKM. DNA of the CDR3: TGTGCCAGCAGGGAAGGGGTAGCCCAGTACTTC. Translated, it gives CASREGVAQYF.

The V call is TRBV29-1, the J call TRBJ2-7; D may be TRBD2 (7 bases). CDR3 size: 12 residues. Germline CDR1 and CDR2: SQVTM and ANQGSEA. The V gene lost 6 bases and the J gene lost 2 bases, with 11 bases spanning the gap. The CDR3: CSVGGDAYEQYF. Here the CDR3 DNA reads TGCAGCGTAGGGGGGGACGCCTACGAGCAGTACTTC.

This chain uses TRBV7-9 with TRBJ2-7, with a tentative D call TRBD1 (6 bases). Trimming took 3 bases from V and 2 from J, leaving 8 bases between them. This CDR3 is built from 13 residues. Germline values: CDR1 SEHNR, CDR2 FQNEAQ (reference sequence). This CDR3 reads CASSFTGPYEQYF. In DNA, the CDR3 is TGTGCCAGCAGCTTCACAGGGCCCTACGAGCAGTACTTC.

This chain links TRBV4-2 with TRBJ2-7; possibly TRBD2 for D (6 bases). Per germline, CDR1 LGHNA and CDR2 YNFKEQ. The CDR3 runs to 15 residues. V was shortened by 4 bases and J by 5 bases, with 18 bases between the two germline ends. CDR3 nucleotide sequence: TGTGCCAGCAGCCCAGGGAGGCAGGGTGGAGACGAGCAGTACTTC. Amino acids: CASSPGRQGGDEQYF.

This chain uses TRBV28 with TRBJ1-5; no reliable D call. CDR1 and CDR2 (germline): MDHEN, SYDVKM. V was shortened by 5 bases and J by 7 bases, with 9 bases between the two germline ends. The length of the CDR3 is 12 residues. CDR3 coding DNA: TGTGCCAGCAGTGAGCCCGTACAGCCCCAGCATTTT. Protein: CASSEPVQPQHF.

This chain uses TRBV28 with TRBJ1-4; 11 positions match TRBD1. V lost 5 bases to trimming and J lost 0 bases; unmatched junction nucleotides: 14. The CDR3 consists of 20 residues. Germline CDR1 and CDR2: MDHEN and SYDVKM. CDR3 residues: CASSPPRLDRGRSTNEKLFF. DNA for the CDR3: TGTGCCAGCAGTCCACCCCGGTTGGACAGGGGGCGGTCAACTAATGAAAAACTGTTTTTT.

This clone was seen a single time. The chain employs TRBV3-1 (or the pseudogene TRBV3-2) and TRBJ2-3; 8 bases match TRBD1. Looked up from germline, CDR1 is LGHDT and CDR2 is YNNKEL (reference sequence). The length of the CDR3 is 14 residues. V shed 4 bases and J 1 base; nucleotides not matched to a gene: 1. The CDR3, as DNA: TGTGCCAGCAGCCGGGGACAGGGCACAGATACGCAGTATTTT. Translation: CASSRGQGTDTQYF.

This chain joins TRBV5-1 and TRBJ2-2; a possible D gene is TRBD2 (5 bases). V shed 0 bases and J shed 3 bases, with 9 bases lying between them. CDR1 is SGHRS and CDR2 is YFSETQ in the germline V gene. The CDR3 consists of 15 residues. The CDR3 nucleotides are TGCGCCAGCAGCTTGGCCGGGCGGGACACCGGGGAGCTGTTTTTT. Protein: CASSLAGRDTGELFF.

The chain couples TRBV29-1 to TRBJ2-5; 7 bases agree with TRBD2. Germline CDR1 SQVTM, CDR2 ANQGSEA. The CDR3 length is 14 residues. With V trimmed by 3 bases and J by 5 bases, 9 bases remained unmatched. DNA for the CDR3: TGCAGCGTTGAGGGGCGGGAGTCAGTGGAGACCCAGTACTTC. It encodes CSVEGRESVETQYF.

The rearrangement joins TRBV13 to TRBJ2-5; 7 nucleotides match TRBD1. CDR3 size: 15 residues. The junction had 9 bases not matched to a gene; V was cut back by 2 bases and J by 6 bases. Germline values: CDR1 PRHDT, CDR2 FYEKMQ (reference sequence). The CDR3 reads CASSLPSEGAQTQYF. The CDR3 DNA reads TGTGCCAGCAGCTTACCCAGCGAGGGGGCTCAGACCCAGTACTTC. The whole variable domain, filled in from reference TRBV13 and TRBJ2-5, reads AAGVIQSPRHLIKEKRETATLKCYPIPRHDTVYWYQQGPGQDPQFLISFYEKMQSDKGSIPDRFSAQQFSDYHSELNMSSLELGDSALYFCASSLPSEGAQTQYFGPGTRLLVL.

This chain uses TRBV19 with TRBJ2-6; 8 nucleotides match TRBD1. V gave up 7 bases and J gave up 2 bases; unmatched junction bases: 4. Germline values: CDR1 LNHDA, CDR2 SQIVND (reference sequence). The CDR3 is 15 residues long. CDR3 coding DNA: TGTGCCAGTAACACAGGGGGTGCTGGGGCCAACGTCCTGACTTTC. It specifies CASNTGGAGANVLTF. The full variable domain, with the rest looked up from reference TRBV19 and TRBJ2-6, is DGGITQSPKYLFRKEGQNVTLSCEQNLNHDAMYWYRQDPGQGLRLIYYSQIVNDFQKGDIAEGYSVSREKKESFPLTVTSAQKNPTAFYLCASNTGGAGANVLTFGAGSRLTVL.

The chain carries TRBV7-3 and TRBJ2-3; the match to TRBD2 covers 8 bases. This CDR3 comprises 16 residues. Germline loops: CDR1 SGHTA, CDR2 FQGTGA. The V segment lost 2 bases and the J segment 3 bases; nucleotides outside the gene matches: 7. CDR3 DNA sequence: TGTGCCAGCAGCTTAGCCGGGACTAGAGGTACAGATACGCAGTATTTT. It codes for CASSLAGTRGTDTQYF.

The chain recombines TRBV18 with TRBJ2-7; D is unresolved. The V end lost 0 bases, the J end lost 8 bases, and 17 bases lay between the germline ends. Germline CDR1 KGHSH, CDR2 LQKENI. The CDR3 has 15 amino acids. CDR3 region: CASSPPTNARVKQYF. The CDR3 DNA sequence: TGTGCCAGCTCACCACCGACGAACGCCCGGGTTAAGCAGTACTTC.

Only one count was recorded for this clone. The chain joins TRBV28 to TRBJ2-7, with TRBD2 identical over 10 bases. CDR1 and CDR2 (germline): MDHEN, SYDVKM. Germline trimming cut 6 bases from V and 4 bases from J; bases unmatched to any gene: 9. The CDR3 length is 15 residues. In DNA form, the CDR3 reads TGTGCCAGCAGCCAAAGGGCTAGCGGGGGATACGAGCAGTACTTC. Protein product: CASSQRASGGYEQYF. The full variable domain, with the rest looked up from reference TRBV28 and TRBJ2-7, is DVKVTQSSRYLVKRTGEKVFLECVQDMDHENMFWYRQDPGLGLRLIYFSYDVKMKEKGDIPEGYSVSREKKERFSLILESASTNQTSMYLCASSQRASGGYEQYFGPGTRLTVT.

The DNA for the CDR3 is TGCGCCTTCGCTCAGACAGGGGGATTAGGGGGTTCCTACGAGCAGTACTTC. It translates to CAFAQTGGLGGSYEQYF. The chain employs TRBV5-1 and TRBJ2-7; 9 bases map to TRBD1. The CDR3 is 17 residues long. CDR1 and CDR2 from the germline V gene are SGHRS and YFSETQ. V was clipped by 10 bases and J by 1 base; unmatched bases: 18.

The rearrangement uses TRBV2 and TRBJ1-6; TRBD1 is a possible D gene (6 bases). The germline V gene encodes CDR1 SNHLY and CDR2 FYNNEI. CDR3 length: 13 amino acids. V was pared by 3 bases and J by 11 bases, with 11 bases between. CDR3 in DNA: TGTGCCAGCAGTGAGTCGGACAGCGCACCCCTCCACTTT. It is translated as CASSESDSAPLHF.

The genes are TRBV19 and TRBJ2-2, with 8 bases fitting TRBD1. This CDR3 has 15 amino acids. The germline V gene has CDR1 LNHDA and CDR2 SQIVND (reference sequence). V gave up 1 base and J gave up 4 bases; unmatched junction bases: 2. Here the CDR3 DNA reads TGTGCCAGTAGTATAGGGACAGGGTTCACCGGGGAGCTGTTTTTT. Translating gives CASSIGTGFTGELFF.

This clone appeared a single time. The genes are TRBV6-1 and TRBJ2-1; 9 nucleotides match TRBD2. This CDR3 contains 16 residues. The V gene end was trimmed by 2 bases and the J gene end by 4 bases; junction bases not matched to a gene: 6. Per germline, CDR1 MNHNS and CDR2 SASEGT. The DNA of the CDR3 is TGTGCCAGCAGTGAACTTTCCCTAGCGGGGTACAATGAGCAGTTCTTC. Translating gives CASSELSLAGYNEQFF.

The V call is TRBV19, the J call TRBJ1-6; TRBD1 aligns across 8 bases. The CDR3 has 18 residues. With V trimmed by 6 bases and J by 7 bases, 17 bases remained unmatched. In germline, CDR1 is LNHDA, CDR2 SQIVND (reference sequence). CDR3 DNA: TGTGCCAGTAGCATCCGCACGCTCAGTGACAGGGGCAATTCACCCCTCCACTTT. Protein product: CASSIRTLSDRGNSPLHF.